This T cell receptor beta chain stems from a study of neurological immune-mediated disorders. Study-level background: Among some 35 multiple sclerosis patients, around 31 were relapsing-remitting and 3 were secondary progressive.

The CDR3 extends over 15 amino acids. V shed 3 bases and J shed 7 bases, with 17 bases lying between them. Germline V gives CDR1 SGDLS, CDR2 YYNGEE. Preparation of the unsorted libraries drew on 2 million PBMCs stored at -80 C. TCRdb fed the 5' RACE reads into MiXCR, producing one record per CDR3 protein. The table shows about 74,000 distinct CDR3 sequences, with 5.2% occurring only once. Ten or more counts support this clonotype. This clonotype was obtained from a man between 18 and 29 years old with multiple sclerosis. The chain combines TRBV9 with TRBJ2-1, with TRBD2 as a possible D gene (7 bases). Sequencing was carried out using PBMCs. In DNA form, the CDR3 reads TGTGCCAGCAGCGCGCGGGGGCGCGAGTTGAATGAGCAGTTCTTC. It encodes CASSARGRELNEQFF.